What follows are 17 T cell receptor beta chains derived from one specimen sequenced in a study of tumor-infiltrating lymphocytes in primary liver carcinoma. Germline DNA was also extracted, and blood RNA derived from unsorted whole blood. TCR beta cDNA came from about 500 ng total RNA, primed with a constant-region primer. ARM-PCR was slightly modified, and three nested multiplex PCR rounds with it gave rise to the TCR beta libraries. Amplification in the first two PCR rounds was performed using TRBV1-TRBV30 forward primers and a C-beta reverse primer for roughly 9 cycles each. TCRdb recomputed calls from the multiplex PCR reads with MiXCR, one row per CDR3 protein. The data show approximately 320,000 distinct CDR3 sequences, almost 60% seen once. Sequencing was performed on peripheral blood. Source of these receptors: a woman in her 30s with primary liver carcinoma and hepatitis B virus infection.

The rearrangement uses TRBV29-1 and TRBJ2-7, with D hard to call. The CDR3 loop spans 14 amino acids. Trimming stripped 6 bases from V and 2 bases from J, with 17 bases between. Germline lookup yields CDR1 SQVTM and CDR2 ANQGSEA. CDR3 residues: CSVLSSRGTYEQYF. In DNA, the CDR3 is TGCAGCGTGCTGTCGAGCAGAGGAACCTACGAGCAGTACTTC.

On this clonotype: A much larger clone lies one base from this, so it may be a read error. J is TRBJ2-1 and V is TRBV11-3; TRBD1 might be the D (5 bases). V shed 4 bases and J shed 9 bases, with 16 bases lying between them. This CDR3 contains 14 residues. CDR1 and CDR2 (germline): SGHNT, YENEEA. The CDR3 DNA is TGTGCCAGCAGCTCTCTTGGTGGGGCCGGTGAGCAGTTCTTC. It specifies CASSSLGGAGEQFF.

This clonotype is a singleton in its sample. The chain combines TRBV29-1 with TRBJ2-4; 7 positions agree with TRBD1. Germline-derived CDR1 and CDR2 are SQVTM and ANQGSEA. The CDR3 is 17 residues long. The V and J ends lost 6 bases and 6 bases, in that order; junction bases with no gene match: 20. The CDR3 sequence: CSVKFGTVAQRGNIQYF. In nucleotides, the CDR3 is TGCAGCGTGAAATTCGGGACAGTGGCCCAAAGGGGAAACATTCAGTACTTC. The complete variable domain, with remaining parts taken from reference TRBV29-1 and TRBJ2-4, reads SAVISQKPSRDICQRGTSLTIQCQVDSQVTMMFWYRQQPGQSLTLIATANQGSEATYESGFVIDKFPISRPNLTFSTLTVSNMSPEDSSIYLCSVKFGTVAQRGNIQYFGAGTRLSVL.

This clonotype was seen ten or more times. This chain connects TRBV11-2 to TRBJ2-3; no clear D. V lost 6 bases, J lost 3 bases, and 4 bases lay in between. CDR1 and CDR2 (germline): SGHAT, FQNNGV. The CDR3 covers 11 residues. CDR3: CASRLTDTQYF. Written as DNA, the CDR3 is TGTGCCAGCAGGTTGACAGATACGCAGTATTTT.

As to this clonotype: The CDR3 carries no conserved terminal phenylalanine or tryptophan, so it likely arises from a read error. The chain uses TRBV6-6 and TRBJ1-5, with D unresolved. This CDR3 region has 13 residues. V gave up 7 bases and J gave up 5 bases, with 12 bases separating them. Germline V gene sequence: CDR1 MNHNY, CDR2 SVGAGI (reference sequence). The CDR3 coding sequence is TGTGCCAGCACTCTGACAATATATCAGCCCCAGCATTAT. Amino acid sequence: CASTLTIYQPQHY.

V gene TRBV7-9 combines with J gene TRBJ1-2, with D unclear. The CDR3 consists of 13 residues. Trimming took 7 bases from V and 8 from J, leaving 17 bases between them. Germline V gene sequence: CDR1 SEHNR, CDR2 FQNEAQ (reference sequence). CDR3 sequence (DNA): TGTGCCAGCAACGACAACCCGACTGGCGGCTACACCTTC. Its protein product is CASNDNPTGGYTF.

This clonotype was recorded once. One end of the junction does not line up with germline, which may come from a read error. The chain uses TRBV29-1 and TRBJ1-3; D is possibly TRBD1 (5 bases). The CDR3 sequence is 11 residues long. CDR1 and CDR2 (germline): SQVTM, ANQGSEA. The CDR3 bases are TGCAGCGGGGGACTAGGAAACACCGTATATTTT. Translated: CSGGLGNTVYF. Combining the CDR3 with reference TRBV29-1 and TRBJ1-3 gives the whole variable domain SAVISQKPSRDICQRGTSLTIQCQVDSQVTMMFWYRQQPGQSLTLIATANQGSEATYESGFVIDKFPISRPNLTFSTLTVSNMSPEDSSIYLCSGGLGNTVYFGEGSWLTVV.

This clonotype was found once. V is TRBV7-9 and J is TRBJ2-5; 11 positions match TRBD2. This CDR3 has 15 residues. The germline CDR1 and CDR2 sequences are SEHNR and FQNEAQ (reference sequence). V dropped 4 bases and J dropped 3; count of bases not matched to a gene: 4. The chain's CDR3 is CASSYGTSGKETQYF. CDR3 nucleotides: TGTGCCAGCAGCTACGGGACTAGCGGAAAAGAGACCCAGTACTTC.

This clonotype was seen at least ten times. This sequence joins TRBV11-2 and TRBJ2-2; D perhaps matches TRBD1 (5 bases). Germline V gene sequence: CDR1 SGHAT, CDR2 FQNNGV. The CDR3 has 13 amino acids. V lost 0 bases to trimming and J lost 9 bases, with 8 bases between them. Here the CDR3 reads CASSLDQGWELFF. The CDR3 DNA sequence: TGTGCCAGCAGCTTAGATCAGGGATGGGAGCTGTTTTTT.

As to this clonotype: This may be a read error, as it is one base from a much larger clone. The gene calls are TRBV5-1 and TRBJ1-6; D is ambiguous. The V end lost 9 bases, the J end lost 5 bases, and 15 bases lay between the germline ends. CDR1 is SGHRS, CDR2 YFSETQ, per germline. The CDR3 loop spans 14 amino acids. The CDR3 region is CANRTDADNSPLHF. The CDR3 DNA reads as TGCGCCAACAGAACAGATGCTGATAATTCACCCCTCCACTTT. Supplemented by reference TRBV5-1 and TRBJ1-6, the full variable domain reads KAGVTQTPRYLIKTRGQQVTLSCSPISGHRSVSWYQQTPGQGLQFLFEYFSETQRNKGNFPGRFSGRQFSNSRSEMNVSTLELGDSALYLCANRTDADNSPLHFGNGTRLTVT.

Details on this clonotype: The junction departs from the called germline gene at one end, perhaps through a read error. This chain joins TRBV6-1 and TRBJ2-4, with D unresolved. This CDR3 contains 15 residues. Germline V CDR1 and CDR2: MNHNS, SASEGT. DNA for the CDR3: TGTGCCAGCAGTGTTAACGTTTTAGCCAAAAACATTCTGTACTTC. Its translation: CASSVNVLAKNILYF.

As concerns this clonotype: A much larger clonotype is one base distant, so this may be a read error. It is likely a read error, because the conserved phenylalanine at the end of the CDR3 is missing. In DNA form, the CDR3 reads TGTGCCAGCAGTTCCTACAGGGGTTCACCCCTCCACTTA. This codes for CASSSYRGSPLHL. V gene TRBV6-5 combines with J gene TRBJ1-6; TRBD1 agrees at 7 bases. Germline CDR1 is MNHEY and CDR2 is SVGAGI. With V trimmed by 4 bases and J by 9 bases, 3 bases remained unmatched. The CDR3 totals 13 residues.

V is TRBV15 and J is TRBJ2-5, with D unresolved. The CDR3 spans 13 residues. V lost 3 bases and J 4 bases, leaving 9 bases between the germline ends. Germline V gene lookup returns CDR1 LNHNV and CDR2 YYDKDF (reference sequence). For the CDR3, the DNA is TGTGCCACCAGCAGGGACCGGCGAGAGACCCAGTACTTC. Protein sequence: CATSRDRRETQYF.

This clonotype came up once. One end of the junction fails to match germline, which may point to a read error. The chain is built from TRBV29-1 and TRBJ2-7; 8 bases align to TRBD2. The germline V gene encodes CDR1 SQVTM and CDR2 ANQGSEA. The CDR3 is made up of 14 amino acids. As DNA, the CDR3 is TGCAGCGTTATTTCTGTTAGCGGGACCTACGACCAGTACTTC. This encodes CSVISVSGTYDQYF.

J is TRBJ2-7 and V is TRBV6-2 or TRBV6-3, with a possible D match to TRBD2 (6 bases). CDR3 size: 14 residues. Germline CDR1 MNHEY, CDR2 SVGEGT. V was cut by 1 base and J by 4 bases, with 11 bases left in between. DNA for the CDR3: TGTGCCAGCAGTTACTATGGACTATTGTACGAGCAGTACTTC. Translated, it gives CASSYYGLLYEQYF.

In the case of this clonotype: The conserved phenylalanine or tryptophan is not found at the CDR3 terminus, so this likely reflects a read error. The chain uses TRBV5-6 and TRBJ2-1; no reliable D call. This CDR3 region has 13 residues. The germline gives CDR1 SGHDT, CDR2 YYEEEE. V lost 0 bases to trimming and J lost 11 bases, with 12 bases between them. The CDR3 loop reads CASSLDRTRKQFS. CDR3 sequence (DNA): TGTGCCAGCAGCTTGGACCGAACCCGAAAGCAGTTCTCC.

Notes on this clonotype: This may stem from a read error, because a much larger clone lies one nucleotide away. For the CDR3, the DNA is TGTGCCTGCAGGTCCCACCGGGGACCCAAAGTAGAGTATCGCTACGAGCAGTACTTC. Its protein product is CACRSHRGPKVEYRYEQYF. V gene TRBV7-4 combines with J gene TRBJ2-7; possibly TRBD1 or TRBD2 for D (5 bases each). Germline CDR1 is SGHVT and CDR2 is SQSDAQ. The CDR3 is 19 amino acids.